Listed here are 17 T cell receptor beta chains from one sample, sequenced in a study of graft-versus-host responses after intestinal transplantation. Produced via immunoSEQ multiplex PCR; TCRdb's table is partial and in-frame only. The table shows 20,000 to 25,000 clones, with around three quarters occurring only once. Tissue from the graft was processed to free its intraepithelial and lamina propria lymphocytes. This specimen consisted of ileum tissue, obtained 12 days after intestinal transplant. Receptors were obtained from a human patient who received an intestinal transplant, so some T cells may come from the graft donor.

The sample holds a few counts of this clone. The V and J genes are TRBV19 and TRBJ1-2; TRBD1 is a possible D gene (6 bases). The CDR3 length is 14 residues. Germline-derived CDR1 and CDR2 are LNHDA and SQIVND (reference sequence). Trimming removed 3 bases from V and 7 bases from J, with 15 bases in between. CDR3 nucleotide sequence: TGTGCCAGTAGTATCTTACAGGGATCCGTTGGCTACACCTTC. It translates to CASSILQGSVGYTF.

A few counts support this clone. This sequence joins TRBV7-9 and TRBJ2-3; no firm D call. Germline-derived CDR1 and CDR2 are SEHNR and FQNEAQ (reference sequence). The CDR3 has 13 residues. Trimming removed 3 bases at V and 3 bases at J, with 7 bases between. CDR3 loop: CASSLSGTDTQYF. CDR3 nucleotides: TGTGCCAGCAGCTTGTCCGGTACAGATACGCAGTATTTT.

This clone was detected only a few times. This rearrangement joins TRBV19 to TRBJ2-1; D unresolved. Germline V gene sequence: CDR1 LNHDA, CDR2 SQIVND (reference sequence). The CDR3 is 14 residues long. V lost 5 bases and J lost 6, with 14 bases in between. The CDR3 DNA reads TGTGCCAGTAGTCCCTTTGAGATTATCAATGAGCAGTTCTTC. Its protein product is CASSPFEIINEQFF.

The chain joins TRBV2 to TRBJ1-1, with 7 bases that match TRBD1. CDR1 and CDR2 from the germline V gene are SNHLY and FYNNEI. With V trimmed by 10 bases and J by 1 base, 6 bases remained unmatched. The CDR3 runs 13 residues. Written as DNA, the CDR3 is TGTGCCACTGGCGACAGGGCGAACACTGAAGCTTTCTTT. Translating gives CATGDRANTEAFF.

The CDR3 sequence: CASSFGTGGETQYF. Here the CDR3 DNA reads TGTGCCAGCAGCTTCGGGACAGGGGGGGAGACCCAGTACTTC. The rearrangement joins TRBV11-3 to TRBJ2-5, with 11 nucleotides matching TRBD1. V dropped 3 bases and J dropped 5; count of bases not matched to a gene: 2. Germline CDR1 SGHNT, CDR2 YENEEA. This CDR3 is 14 amino acids long.

The gene calls are TRBV4-3 and TRBJ2-2; weak D call: TRBD2 (5 bases). This CDR3 region has 15 residues. The germline CDR1 and CDR2 sequences are LGHNA and YSLEER. Trimming took 0 bases from V and 7 from J, leaving 12 bases between them. CDR3 DNA sequence: TGCGCCAGCAGCCAAGATCGTACTAGGTACGGGGAGCTGTTTTTT. Translating gives CASSQDRTRYGELFF.

The rearrangement uses TRBV5-1 and TRBJ2-3; 11 nucleotides match TRBD2. The CDR3 has 16 residues. Trimming removed 4 bases from V and 3 bases from J; junction bases left unmatched: 7. The germline V gene has CDR1 SGHRS and CDR2 YFSETQ. The CDR3 sequence is CASSKYSGGETDTQYF. CDR3 sequence (DNA): TGCGCCAGCAGCAAATATAGCGGGGGGGAGACAGATACGCAGTATTTT.

The chain uses TRBV6-5 and TRBJ1-1; 8 bases are a match to TRBD1. Per the germline V gene, CDR1 is MNHEY and CDR2 is SVGAGI. This CDR3 region has 13 residues. After removal of 7 bases from V and 5 bases from J, the junction contained 6 bases not matched to a gene. The CDR3 sequence: CASTGQGWTEAFF. DNA of the CDR3: TGTGCCAGCACCGGACAGGGATGGACTGAAGCTTTCTTT.

The chain is built from TRBV25-1 and TRBJ2-7; D not certain. Germline assignment: CDR1 MGHDK and CDR2 SYGVNS. The CDR3 spans 12 residues. V shed 4 bases and J shed 0 bases, with 4 bases lying between them. The CDR3 sequence: CASSGNSYEQYF. The CDR3 bases are TGTGCCAGCAGTGGTAACTCCTACGAGCAGTACTTC.

This rearrangement joins TRBV18 to TRBJ2-7, with TRBD1 matching over 9 bases. CDR1 and CDR2 from the germline V gene are KGHSH and LQKENI. The V and J ends lost 3 bases and 6 bases, in that order; junction bases with no gene match: 9. This CDR3 has 15 amino acids. CDR3 DNA: TGTGCCAGCTCACCGGGGACAGGGTCGGTCGGCGAGCAGTACTTC. This gives the protein CASSPGTGSVGEQYF.

The chain has TRBV10-3 and TRBJ2-6; 7 bases are a match to TRBD1. V trimming: 10 bases; J trimming: 2 bases; junction bases outside the gene matches: 11. Germline CDR1 ENHRY, CDR2 SYGVKD. This CDR3 has 16 residues. DNA of the CDR3: TGTGCCACGGTCCACCCCGGACAGGCTGGGGCCAACGTCCTGACTTTC. Its translation: CATVHPGQAGANVLTF.

The CDR3 reads CASSSGTGGTGELFF. The CDR3 DNA follows: TGCGCCAGCAGCTCCGGGACAGGGGGCACCGGGGAGCTGTTTTTT. V and J are TRBV5-1 and TRBJ2-2; TRBD1 matches at 11 bases. J lost 4 bases, V lost 3 bases, and 2 bases had no gene match. This CDR3 spans 15 amino acids. Germline lookup yields CDR1 SGHRS and CDR2 YFSETQ.

The chain uses TRBV6-5 and TRBJ1-1; D perhaps matches TRBD1 (5 bases). The V gene's germline CDR1 is MNHEY and CDR2 SVGAGI. V lost 7 bases, J lost 5 bases, and 20 bases lay in between. The CDR3 is 15 amino acids. The CDR3 DNA sequence: TGTGCCAGCACCCACACGGACCCTCGGGGGACTGAAGCTTTCTTT. Translated: CASTHTDPRGTEAFF.

This clone was seen a handful of times. The chain links TRBV11-1 to TRBJ2-3; 7 bases match TRBD1. V was pared by 5 bases and J by 2 bases, with 10 bases of the junction left unmatched. Germline-derived CDR1 and CDR2 are SGHAT and FQDESV (reference sequence). The CDR3 has 16 residues. CDR3 residues: CASSPWTGQATDTQYF. The CDR3 nucleotides read TGTGCCAGCAGCCCGTGGACAGGCCAGGCCACAGATACGCAGTATTTT.

V and J are TRBV5-4 and TRBJ2-1, with 14 bases lining up with TRBD2. There are 16 residues in the CDR3. After removal of 5 bases from V and 2 bases from J, the junction contained 3 bases not matched to a gene. Germline V gene lookup returns CDR1 SGHNT and CDR2 YYREEE (reference sequence). CDR3 DNA: TGTGCCAGCAGGCGGACTAGCGGGGGGCCCTACAATGAGCAGTTCTTC. Protein: CASRRTSGGPYNEQFF.

The V and J genes are TRBV9 and TRBJ2-1, with 8 nucleotides matching TRBD1. CDR3 length: 16 amino acids. Looked up from germline, CDR1 is SGDLS and CDR2 is YYNGEE. The V and J ends lost 0 bases and 4 bases, in that order; junction bases with no gene match: 6. The CDR3 region has the DNA TGTGCCAGCAGCGTAGCTGGCAGGGGGCTTTACAATGAGCAGTTCTTC. It translates to CASSVAGRGLYNEQFF. Supplemented by reference TRBV9 and TRBJ2-1, the full variable domain reads DSGVTQTPKHLITATGQRVTLRCSPRSGDLSVYWYQQSLDQGLQFLIQYYNGEERAKGNILERFSAQQFPDLHSELNLSSLELGDSALYFCASSVAGRGLYNEQFFGPGTRLTVL.

V usage is TRBV4-1 and J usage is TRBJ1-1; D is unresolved. CDR3 length equals 14 residues. V was trimmed by 1 base and J by 8 bases, leaving 14 bases between them. Germline lookup yields CDR1 MGHRA and CDR2 YSYEKL. The CDR3 DNA is TGCGCCAGCAGCCAAGGGAGAGGAGGGCCCGAAGCTTTCTTT. Protein: CASSQGRGGPEAFF.